This TCR beta chain was sequenced during a study of monozygotic twins with inflammatory bowel disease (dated 2019 in TCRdb). For the study in its entirety: In total, approximately 30 monozygotic twin pairs made up the full study: 19 Danish pairs, all IBD-discordant, plus nine German pairs, of which four were IBD-concordant and five were IBD-discordant. The search for disease-associated traits relied mainly on comparing, within discordant pairs, IBD patients with their genetically identical healthy co-twins. Each individual had, on average, about 151 000 unique TCRalpha sequences and 181 000 unique TCRbeta sequences available for analysis. Results the study describes overall, beyond this receptor: Repertoire similarity did not differ between concordant and discordant twins, which could be due to limited statistical power. No single strong signal or clonotype linked to IBD turned up in the results, so the idea that one exists was not supported. Measured by the inverse Simpson index, TCRbeta repertoire diversity was lower in IBD patients than in their healthy co-twins. IBD patients shared fewer clonotypes with other individuals than healthy twins did, most markedly in patients showing signs of disease activity. Because patients received different immunosuppressive treatments, the repertoires may have picked up extra background noise and variability between individuals. The analysis was unable to tell apart different T cell subtypes.

To note about this clonotype: There is no known antigen for this receptor.

From each donor, an approximately 2.5 ml peripheral blood sample was drawn into PAXgene tubes and stored at -80 degrees C. Total RNA was isolated from whole blood with the PAXgene blood miRNA kit on an automated QIAcube, without T cell sorting. Deep TCRalpha and TCRbeta repertoire profiling with unique molecular barcoding was performed on peripheral blood of monozygotic twin pairs concordant or discordant for inflammatory bowel disease. Smoking habits were recorded for all twin pairs, and individuals were classified as current, former or never smokers. Libraries were built with 5' RACE. Each TCR library was prepared from around 3.5 ug of total RNA. For each sample, cDNA synthesis was carried out in eight separate reactions using SMARTScribe reverse transcriptase. During cDNA synthesis, template switching introduced unique molecular identifiers that contained a 6-nucleotide sample barcode. Two nested PCRs of approximately 16 and 10 cycles amplified the TCRalpha and TCRbeta cDNA, and bead purification followed each PCR. Before amplification, the cDNA was both treated with uracil DNA-glycosylase and purified with the QIAquick PCR purification kit. In the second PCR, Illumina TruSeq-compatible adapters and sample-specific barcodes were added. TapeStation and Qubit were used to check library quality and concentration, and around 5.3 ng of each library was pooled. Sequencing of the pooled libraries was done on an Illumina HiSeq2500 single-index Rapid Run using custom sequencing primers and 2 x 100 bp reads. On the authors' methods: PCR and sequencing errors were corrected by UMI-based consensus assembly using MiGEC version 1.2.6. MiXCR version 2.1.1 handled V(D)J alignment, clonotype assembly and CDR3 extraction. Gene usage, clonotype sharing and MAIT/NKT TCR abundance were normalised by analysing the top 1000, 10 000 and 20 000 clonotypes per sample. After downsampling to 27 000 UMIs, diversity was calculated as the inverse Simpson index using the vegan R package. Paired Mann-Whitney U tests on discordant twin pairs were used, with Benjamini-Hochberg multiple-testing correction. TCRdb reprocessed the raw reads; every CDR3 protein sequence is a single record, and DNA is not supplied. These V and J calls derive from TCRdb rather than the authors' analysis. The sample table on file contains 200,000 to 250,000 distinct CDR3 sequences. Of the sample, roughly 1.5% is held by the ten largest clones.

Per the germline V gene (reference sequence), SEHNR is the CDR1 and FQNEAQ is the CDR2. The CDR3 goes from the cysteine to the phenylalanine over 17 residues. No coding sequence is recorded. Specimen: blood. The rearrangement combines TRBV7-9 with TRBJ2-7; without DNA, the TCRdb call of TRBD2 cannot be checked. This TCR came from a human donor with ulcerative colitis or Crohn's disease, or a healthy co-twin of an affected twin (not recorded which). The CDR3 region: CASSLTVLGTAVPEQYF.